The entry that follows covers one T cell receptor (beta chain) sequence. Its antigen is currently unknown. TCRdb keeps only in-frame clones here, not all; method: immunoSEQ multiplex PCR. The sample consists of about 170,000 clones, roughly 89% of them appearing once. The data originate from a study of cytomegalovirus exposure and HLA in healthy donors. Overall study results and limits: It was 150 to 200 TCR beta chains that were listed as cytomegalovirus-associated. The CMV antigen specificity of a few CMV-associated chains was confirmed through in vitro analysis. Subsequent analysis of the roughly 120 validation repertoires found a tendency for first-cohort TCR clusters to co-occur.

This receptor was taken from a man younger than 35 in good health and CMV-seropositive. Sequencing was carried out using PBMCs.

The chain's CDR3 is CASSVARGETNEQFF. Written as DNA, the CDR3 is TGTGCCAGCAGCGTAGCTCGGGGGGAGACCAATGAGCAGTTCTTC. The genes are TRBV9 and TRBJ2-1; TRBD2 aligns across 7 bases. V lost 0 bases, J lost 6 bases, and 6 bases stayed unmatched. The germline V gene has CDR1 SGDLS and CDR2 YYNGEE. The CDR3 extends over 15 amino acids.